The 5 T cell receptor beta chains reported below all come from one sample, sequenced in a study of Tregs in tolerant kidney transplant recipients. TCRdb's table, derived via immunoSEQ multiplex PCR, lists solely in-frame clones and lacks some. The sample includes under 300,000 clones, about 86% of them seen just once. Material: CD4+ T cells from blood. These receptors all come from a human donor in good health.

The chain employs TRBV30 and TRBJ1-4, with TRBD1 identical over 9 bases. CDR1 is GTSNPN, CDR2 SVGIG, per germline (reference sequence). V trimming: 0 bases; J trimming: 7 bases; junction bases outside the gene matches: 18. The CDR3 covers 19 residues. The CDR3 is CAWSVRTARYTGGGEKLFF. CDR3 nucleotides: TGTGCCTGGAGTGTTAGGACGGCGCGATATACAGGGGGCGGTGAAAAACTGTTTTTT.

DNA for the CDR3: TGCGCCAGCAGCCCCGCCAGGGGGAACTATGGCTACACCTTC. Translating gives CASSPARGNYGYTF. The chain employs TRBV5-1 and TRBJ1-2, with 7 bases identical to TRBD1. The CDR3 totals 14 residues. Germline CDR1 reads SGHRS; CDR2 reads YFSETQ. The ends lost 4 bases at V and 2 bases at J; junction bases unmatched: 5. Using reference TRBV5-1 and TRBJ1-2 for the parts outside the CDR3, the full variable domain is KAGVTQTPRYLIKTRGQQVTLSCSPISGHRSVSWYQQTPGQGLQFLFEYFSETQRNKGNFPGRFSGRQFSNSRSEMNVSTLELGDSALYLCASSPARGNYGYTFGSGTRLTVV.

The J gene is TRBJ1-1, the V gene TRBV7-9; no clear D. Germline assignment: CDR1 SEHNR and CDR2 FQNEAQ (reference sequence). V was cut by 2 bases and J by 1 base, with 11 bases left in between. The length of the CDR3 is 15 residues. The CDR3 sequence is CASSLTHPKNTEAFF. The CDR3 DNA reads as TGTGCCAGCAGCTTAACCCATCCGAAGAACACTGAAGCTTTCTTT.

The rearrangement joins TRBV30 to TRBJ1-1; D perhaps matches TRBD1 (5 bases). The CDR3 is 11 residues long. Trimming took 3 bases from V and 8 from J, leaving 10 bases between them. Germline V gene lookup returns CDR1 GTSNPN and CDR2 SVGIG (reference sequence). Here the CDR3 DNA reads TGTGCCTGGAGGGGTTACAGGGAAGCTTTCTTT. Translating it yields CAWRGYREAFF.

The V gene is TRBV5-1, the J gene TRBJ1-4; D unresolved. The CDR3 consists of 14 residues. Germline lookup yields CDR1 SGHRS and CDR2 YFSETQ. With 4 bases removed from V and 8 bases from J, the gap between germline ends came to 15 bases. The CDR3 protein is CASSRGVGREKLFF. CDR3 nucleotides: TGCGCCAGCAGCCGGGGAGTTGGCAGAGAAAAACTGTTTTTT.